The TCR beta chain under discussion was sequenced for a study of OX40 agonist ivuxolimab in advanced cancers. About the study: Participants could have had prior anti-PD-1, anti-PD-L1 or anti-CTLA-4 therapy, and 40% had some.

This clone was counted between two and nine times. Its antigen remains unidentified. The trim removed 8 bases at V and 0 bases at J, leaving 11 bases unmatched. CDR3 length: 16 residues. CDR1 is SNHLY, CDR2 FYNNEI, per germline. Study-wide points: CD8+ T cells showed, on average, more clonal expansion than CD4+ cells.

The method was immunoSEQ multiplex PCR; TCRdb's version includes in-frame clones alone and lacks a portion of them. Of under 40,000 clones listed, 65% to 80% were seen once; the top ten hold roughly an eighth. Sequenced here: CD4+ or CD8+ T cells sorted from blood, sampled in a trial of the OX40 agonist ivuxolimab. The TCR originated in an adult with an advanced solid tumor such as melanoma, head and neck, liver or kidney cancer. The chain joins TRBV2 to TRBJ2-3; 7 bases are a match to TRBD2. CDR3 loop: CASRLKGGASTDTQYF. In DNA, the CDR3 is TGTGCCAGCCGTCTGAAGGGAGGGGCTAGCACAGATACGCAGTATTTT.